A single sample gave rise to the 4 T cell receptor beta chains below, sequenced in a study of blood T cell repertoires in COVID-19. The assay was immunoSEQ multiplex PCR, and TCRdb's table has in-frame clones only and misses some. The table shows under 200,000 clones, with roughly 84% occurring only once. Sequencing was done on a sample of PBMCs or T cells enriched from blood (not recorded which). The receptors derive from a woman aged 55-69 years who had recovered from COVID-19.

The chain couples TRBV18 to TRBJ1-4, with D unresolved. Looked up from germline, CDR1 is KGHSH and CDR2 is LQKENI. CDR3 length: 14 amino acids. V lost 0 bases, J lost 7 bases, and 9 bases lay in between. The CDR3 DNA is TGTGCCAGCTCACCACCGGGAGTAGTTGAAAAACTGTTTTTT. Residues: CASSPPGVVEKLFF.

This sequence joins TRBV30 and TRBJ2-5; D unresolved. The V and J ends lost 0 bases and 4 bases respectively, with 9 bases between them. This CDR3 has 13 residues. Germline loops: CDR1 GTSNPN, CDR2 SVGIG (reference sequence). CDR3 nucleotides: TGTGCCTGGAGTGTACTTAACGGAGAGACCCAGTACTTC. Translating gives CAWSVLNGETQYF. Combining the CDR3 with reference TRBV30 and TRBJ2-5 gives the whole variable domain SQTIHQWPATLVQPVGSPLSLECTVEGTSNPNLYWYRQAAGRGLQLLFYSVGIGQISSEVPQNLSASRPQDRQFILSSKKLLLSDSGFYLCAWSVLNGETQYFGPGTRLLVL.

The chain couples TRBV11-2 to TRBJ1-2; D remains unclear. The germline V gene encodes CDR1 SGHAT and CDR2 FQNNGV. The CDR3 is made up of 13 amino acids. V lost 1 base and J lost 7, with 10 bases in between. Here the CDR3 DNA reads TGTGCCAGCAGCTTAGGGGGAGACACTGGCTACACCTTC. It encodes CASSLGGDTGYTF.

J is TRBJ2-1 and V is TRBV3-1 (or the pseudogene TRBV3-2); 8 nucleotides match TRBD1. Trimming took 2 bases from V and 5 from J; bases not matched to a gene: 5. Germline CDR1 and CDR2: LGHDT and YNNKEL (reference sequence). The CDR3 length is 15 residues. Here the CDR3 DNA reads TGTGCCAGCAGCCAACATCGACAGGGGAACAATGAGCAGTTCTTC. Encoded protein: CASSQHRQGNNEQFF.